This T cell receptor (beta chain) was captured by sequencing in a study of cytomegalovirus exposure and HLA in healthy donors. Study summary: HLA-typed donors were the source of approximately 86 million unique TCRs held in an early data release.

PCR used 60 Vbeta primers and 13 Jbeta primers. Only in-frame clones appear in the TCRdb table, and some are missing; sequencing was by immunoSEQ multiplex PCR. This sample yields more than 90,000 clones, of which 75% to 85% are seen a single time; approximately 3% belongs to the top ten. In the case of this clone: Its antigen is undetermined.

Findings and limits, study-wide: TCR beta chains numbering about 160 were designated cytomegalovirus-associated. Reportedly, a later analysis found an Asian-associated ancestry cluster had fewer N-insertions than the approximately 670-donor mean.

The CDR3 extends over 14 amino acids. Germline-derived CDR1 and CDR2 are LGHNA and YNFKEQ. V lost 3 bases and J lost 4; bases outside the gene matches: 3. The genes are TRBV4-2 and TRBJ2-5; 9 bases are a match to TRBD2. The TCR was taken from a woman aged 18-35 years in good health and CMV-seropositive. Sample: PBMCs. DNA for the CDR3: TGTGCCAGCAGCCATAGCGGGAGCGGAGAGACCCAGTACTTC. Protein sequence: CASSHSGSGETQYF.